This TCR beta chain was documented in a study of tumor and adjacent non-tumor tissue in lung cancer. Study-level background: The patients, about nine men and a handful of women, were roughly 31 to 80 with stage I to III disease. Whole-study results and caveats: Tumor tissue had significantly higher TCR diversity than normal lung.

The library came from three nested PCR rounds adapted from ARM-PCR protocols. TCRdb analysed the multiplex PCR reads with MiXCR anew, one entry per CDR3 protein. This sample carries fewer than 120,000 distinct CDR3 sequences, about 87% of them seen once, and the ten largest clones take 20% to 25%. Note on this clonotype: Its specificity is not known. The junction departs from the called germline gene at one end, perhaps through a read error.

This sample's RNA came from whole unsorted tissue. Germline V gene data show CDR1 as LGHNA and CDR2 as YNFKEQ. The CDR3 is 18 amino acids. The source is a man aged 65 to 85 with non-small cell lung cancer. Sequencing used lung tumor tissue. The chain employs TRBV4-2 and TRBJ1-2, with a tentative D call TRBD1 (6 bases). Written as DNA, the CDR3 is TGCGCCAGCAGCCCATGGCGGGACATCTTTATTCGGGGGTACGGCTACACCTTC. Translation gives CASSPWRDIFIRGYGYTF.